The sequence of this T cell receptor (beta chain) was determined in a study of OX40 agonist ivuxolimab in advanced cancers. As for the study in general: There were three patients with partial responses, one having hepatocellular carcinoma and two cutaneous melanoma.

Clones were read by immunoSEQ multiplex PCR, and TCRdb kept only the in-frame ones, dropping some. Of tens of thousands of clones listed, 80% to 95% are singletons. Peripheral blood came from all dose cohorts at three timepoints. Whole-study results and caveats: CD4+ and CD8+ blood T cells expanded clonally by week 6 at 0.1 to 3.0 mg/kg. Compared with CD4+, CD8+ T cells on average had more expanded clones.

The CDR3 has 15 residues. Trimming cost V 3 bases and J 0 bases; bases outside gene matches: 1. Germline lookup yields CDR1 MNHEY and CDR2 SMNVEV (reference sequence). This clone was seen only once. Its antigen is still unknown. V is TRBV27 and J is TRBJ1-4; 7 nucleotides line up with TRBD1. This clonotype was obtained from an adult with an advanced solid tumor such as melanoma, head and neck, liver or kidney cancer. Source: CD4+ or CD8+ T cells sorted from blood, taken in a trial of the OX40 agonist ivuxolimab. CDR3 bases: TGTGCCAGCAGTTTGGGGACAGCAACTAATGAAAAACTGTTTTTT. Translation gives CASSLGTATNEKLFF.